One sample yielded the 27 T cell receptor beta chains listed below, sequenced in a study of TIL therapy for anti-PD-1-resistant metastatic lung cancer. This was the immunoSEQ v3 assay. Libraries were prepared by immunoSEQ multiplex PCR; TCRdb keeps only in-frame clonotypes and omits some of them. The sample has approximately 57,000 clones; around four fifths are singletons. Time point noted: pre-treatment sample, taken before nivolumab and TIL therapy. The source material was blood, sampled at baseline. The receptors stem from a person between 25 and 80 years old with non-small cell lung cancer.

This chain uses TRBV5-6 with TRBJ2-7; D uncertain. Trimming left V 2 bases short and J 6 bases short, with 9 bases between. This CDR3 spans 12 amino acids. Germline V gene lookup returns CDR1 SGHDT and CDR2 YYEEEE. The CDR3 DNA follows: TGTGCCAGCAGCTTCACAACAGCCGAGCAGTACTTC. Its protein is CASSFTTAEQYF.

CDR3 bases: TGTGCCAGCAGCCAAGCCGGGGAGCTGTTTTTT. Translating it yields CASSQAGELFF. V usage is TRBV3-1 (or the pseudogene TRBV3-2) and J usage is TRBJ2-2; D gene uncertain. The V end lost 1 base, the J end lost 6 bases, and 0 bases lay between the germline ends. CDR1 is LGHDT, CDR2 YNNKEL, per germline (reference sequence). CDR3 length equals 11 residues.

This CDR3 reads CASSLGTGALTEAFF. The CDR3 nucleotides read TGTGCCAGCAGCTTAGGAACGGGGGCACTCACTGAAGCTTTCTTT. This chain joins TRBV7-9 and TRBJ1-1; D might be TRBD1 (6 bases). From germline, CDR1 is SEHNR and CDR2 FQNEAQ (reference sequence). V was shortened by 1 base and J by 4 bases, with 13 bases between the two germline ends. This CDR3 is 15 amino acids long. Full variable domain (missing parts from reference TRBV7-9 and TRBJ1-1): DTGVSQNPRHKITKRGQNVTFRCDPISEHNRLYWYRQTLGQGPEFLTYFQNEAQLEKSRLLSDRFSAERPKGSFSTLEIQRTEQGDSAMYLCASSLGTGALTEAFFGQGTRLTVV.

The table lists this clone with a few counts. The chain employs TRBV5-4 and TRBJ1-3, with 8 bases fitting TRBD1. Per germline, CDR1 SGHNT and CDR2 YYREEE (reference sequence). This CDR3 comprises 15 residues. V was clipped by 0 bases and J by 4 bases; unmatched bases: 3. Written as DNA, the CDR3 is TGTGCCAGCAGCTTGGGGACAGGGTCCGGAAACACCATATATTTT. This codes for CASSLGTGSGNTIYF.

The genes are TRBV20-1 and TRBJ2-1; D is undetermined. Germline-derived CDR1 and CDR2 are DFQATT and SNEGSKA (reference sequence). The CDR3 is 10 amino acids. V dropped 6 bases and J dropped 13 bases, with 13 bases sitting between them. The CDR3 DNA reads as TGCAGTGCAGATGGTCGCCCACAGTTCTTC. It specifies CSADGRPQFF.

This clone was picked up one time. CDR3 in amino acids: CATSIVSGSLSYEQYF. CDR3 nucleotide sequence: TGTGCCACCAGCATTGTTAGCGGGAGTTTGTCCTACGAGCAGTACTTC. The chain combines TRBV15 with TRBJ2-7; 9 positions match TRBD2. The germline gives CDR1 LNHNV, CDR2 YYDKDF (reference sequence). The CDR3 runs 16 residues. V was clipped by 4 bases and J by 1 base; unmatched bases: 8.

The rearrangement joins TRBV28 to TRBJ1-2; 7 bases agree with TRBD1. V was pared by 6 bases and J by 2 bases, with 6 bases of the junction left unmatched. The CDR3 consists of 14 residues. Looked up from germline, CDR1 is MDHEN and CDR2 is SYDVKM. CDR3 protein: CASRRTGGNYGYTF. The DNA of the CDR3 is TGTGCCAGCAGGAGGACAGGCGGAAACTATGGCTACACCTTC.

This CDR3 reads CASSQDRSTYEQYF. CDR3 DNA: TGCGCCAGCAGCCAGGACAGGTCGACCTACGAGCAGTACTTC. The chain couples TRBV4-1 to TRBJ2-7; TRBD1 aligns across 7 bases. This CDR3 region has 14 residues. Losses at the gene ends were 3 bases for V and 2 bases for J; bases not matched to a gene: 4. Germline CDR1 reads MGHRA; CDR2 reads YSYEKL.

V is TRBV21-1 and J is TRBJ2-2; TRBD2 was called by the table and not checked on the DNA. TRBV21-1 is labeled a pseudogene. The CDR3 extends over 17 amino acids. The CDR3 DNA reads as TGTGCCAGCAGCAGACGGACTAGCGGGGAGAACACCGGGGAGCTGTTTTTT. Residues: CASSRRTSGENTGELFF.

This clone was recorded once. This rearrangement joins TRBV9 to TRBJ2-2; D may be TRBD1 (6 bases). The germline gives CDR1 SGDLS, CDR2 YYNGEE. Trimming took off 4 bases at V and 7 bases at J, with 11 bases between the two ends. CDR3 length: 13 residues. CDR3 sequence: CASSPQGSGELFF. CDR3 coding DNA: TGTGCCAGCAGCCCACAGGGCAGCGGGGAGCTGTTTTTT.

This chain connects TRBV24-1 to TRBJ2-1; 12 nucleotides line up with TRBD1. The germline gives CDR1 KGHDR, CDR2 SFDVKD. V lost 2 bases to trimming and J lost 7 bases; unmatched junction nucleotides: 11. The CDR3 runs 18 residues. The CDR3, as DNA: TGTGCCACCAGTGATTCATGGGGGGACAGGGGGCGGGATAATGAGCAGTTCTTC. Its protein is CATSDSWGDRGRDNEQFF.

This clone has only a few counts. The genes are TRBV2 and TRBJ1-3, with TRBD1 as a possible D gene (5 bases). The CDR3 totals 15 residues. With 7 bases removed from V and 4 bases from J, the gap between germline ends came to 17 bases. CDR1 and CDR2 from the germline V gene are SNHLY and FYNNEI. This CDR3 reads CASTMDGALGNTIYF. The CDR3 DNA follows: TGTGCCAGCACCATGGACGGGGCTCTGGGAAACACCATATATTTT. The whole variable domain, remainder taken from reference TRBV2 and TRBJ1-3, is EPEVTQTPSHQVTQMGQEVILRCVPISNHLYFYWYRQILGQKVEFLVSFYNNEISEKSEIFDDQFSVERPDGSNFTLKIRSTKLEDSAMYFCASTMDGALGNTIYFGEGSWLTVV.

The chain carries TRBV4-3 and TRBJ1-2, with D hard to call. CDR1 is LGHNA and CDR2 is YSLEER in the germline V gene. V was cut by 0 bases and J by 8 bases, with 25 bases left in between. The CDR3 is 18 amino acids. In nucleotides, the CDR3 is TGCGCCAGCAGCCAAGATGGTCAGTACTCCTTATTTTTTGAGGGCTACACCTTC. Translated, it gives CASSQDGQYSLFFEGYTF.

This chain links TRBV9 with TRBJ2-5; D might be TRBD2 (5 bases). This CDR3 comprises 13 residues. Germline V CDR1 and CDR2: SGDLS, YYNGEE. Trimming shortened V by 0 bases and J by 7 bases, and 10 bases separated the two germline ends. CDR3 residues: CASSVDSDATQYF. The CDR3 nucleotides are TGTGCCAGCAGCGTAGATAGCGATGCGACCCAGTACTTC. The full variable domain, rest sourced from reference TRBV9 and TRBJ2-5, is DSGVTQTPKHLITATGQRVTLRCSPRSGDLSVYWYQQSLDQGLQFLIQYYNGEERAKGNILERFSAQQFPDLHSELNLSSLELGDSALYFCASSVDSDATQYFGPGTRLLVL.

This chain uses TRBV5-1 with TRBJ2-5; tentatively, D is TRBD1 (5 bases). Germline V gene lookup returns CDR1 SGHRS and CDR2 YFSETQ. The CDR3 covers 14 residues. Trimming pared 2 bases from V and 2 bases from J, leaving 10 bases between. The CDR3 DNA reads as TGCGCCAGCAGCTTACAGGAGAGACAAGAGACCCAGTACTTC. Encoded protein: CASSLQERQETQYF. The full variable domain, rest sourced from reference TRBV5-1 and TRBJ2-5, is KAGVTQTPRYLIKTRGQQVTLSCSPISGHRSVSWYQQTPGQGLQFLFEYFSETQRNKGNFPGRFSGRQFSNSRSEMNVSTLELGDSALYLCASSLQERQETQYFGPGTRLLVL.

V gene TRBV7-8 combines with J gene TRBJ1-4; D unclear. Trimming stripped 2 bases from V and 8 bases from J, with 15 bases between. The CDR3 length is 15 residues. CDR1 and CDR2 from the germline V gene are SGHVS and FQNEAQ. As DNA, the CDR3 is TGTGCCAGCAGCTTATCCTTGGGCAGTAGCGAAAAACTGTTTTTT. Its protein product is CASSLSLGSSEKLFF.

The V call is TRBV29-1, the J call TRBJ2-3; D might be TRBD2 (5 bases). Germline V CDR1 and CDR2: SQVTM, ANQGSEA. Trimming took 3 bases from V and 1 from J, leaving 17 bases between them. The CDR3 length is 16 residues. Here the CDR3 DNA reads TGCAGCGTTGACTCGTGGAATTCGAGGGGCACAGATACGCAGTATTTT. It specifies CSVDSWNSRGTDTQYF.

V and J are TRBV27 and TRBJ2-7; 9 bases fit TRBD1. The germline V gene has CDR1 MNHEY and CDR2 SMNVEV (reference sequence). This CDR3 contains 14 residues. V trimming: 2 bases; J trimming: 2 bases; junction bases outside the gene matches: 1. The CDR3 sequence: CASSLRDRAYEQYF. The CDR3 DNA is TGTGCCAGCAGTTTACGGGACAGGGCCTACGAGCAGTACTTC.

The genes are TRBV28 and TRBJ2-7; 8 bases fit TRBD1. Germline values: CDR1 MDHEN, CDR2 SYDVKM. The junction had 14 bases not matched to a gene; V was cut back by 5 bases and J by 5 bases. This CDR3 is 16 amino acids long. CDR3 residues: CASSGAPRTGSNEQYF. The CDR3, as DNA: TGTGCCAGCAGTGGGGCCCCCCGGACAGGGTCCAACGAGCAGTACTTC.

This clone was seen a few times. V and J are TRBV12-3 or TRBV12-4 and TRBJ2-2; D is unclear. The CDR3 runs to 12 residues. V gave up 8 bases and J gave up 6 bases, with 10 bases separating them. CDR3 nucleotides: TGTGCCAGCCCAGTATCACCCGGGGAGCTGTTTTTT. Protein: CASPVSPGELFF.

The chain uses TRBV3-1 (or the pseudogene TRBV3-2) and TRBJ2-5; the D gene is possibly TRBD2 (5 bases). The CDR3 length is 15 residues. The V gene's germline CDR1 is LGHDT and CDR2 YNNKEL (reference sequence). V was cut by 5 bases and J by 0 bases, with 13 bases left in between. CDR3 loop: CASSDLAQYQETQYF. The DNA of the CDR3 is TGTGCCAGCAGCGATCTAGCACAGTACCAAGAGACCCAGTACTTC.

The chain uses TRBV29-1 and TRBJ1-1; possible D gene TRBD1, 6 bases. Germline CDR1 SQVTM, CDR2 ANQGSEA. CDR3 length equals 12 residues. V lost 7 bases to trimming and J lost 3 bases, with 12 bases between them. The CDR3, as DNA: TGCAGCGCCAAGAGGGGGGACACTGAAGCTTTCTTT. This encodes CSAKRGDTEAFF.

This chain links TRBV4-2 with TRBJ2-5, with 7 bases lining up with TRBD2. The V gene end was trimmed by 0 bases and the J gene end by 3 bases; junction bases not matched to a gene: 7. Per germline, CDR1 LGHNA and CDR2 YNFKEQ. The CDR3 extends over 16 amino acids. For the CDR3, the DNA is TGTGCCAGCAGCCAAGATTGGGCGGGGGTTAAAGAGACCCAGTACTTC. Amino acid sequence: CASSQDWAGVKETQYF.

The chain has TRBV6-6 and TRBJ2-1, with D possibly TRBD1 on 5 matching bases. V lost 2 bases and J lost 4, with 12 bases in between. There are 15 residues in the CDR3. CDR1 and CDR2 (germline): MNHNY, SVGAGI (reference sequence). The CDR3 nucleotides are TGTGCCAGCAGTTACGTACAGGTCGGTTACAATGAGCAGTTCTTC. As protein: CASSYVQVGYNEQFF.

V and J are TRBV6-5 and TRBJ1-4; D remains unclear. With 6 bases removed from V and 5 bases from J, the gap between germline ends came to 10 bases. Germline CDR1 and CDR2: MNHEY and SVGAGI. The CDR3 runs to 13 residues. DNA for the CDR3: TGTGCCAGCAGGGCCGTAGGGAATGAAAAACTGTTTTTT. Protein product: CASRAVGNEKLFF.

V usage is TRBV28 and J usage is TRBJ1-6; the D is unclear. The CDR3 consists of 15 residues. Germline V gene lookup returns CDR1 MDHEN and CDR2 SYDVKM. Trimming shortened V by 5 bases and J by 0 bases, and 8 bases separated the two germline ends. The CDR3, as DNA: TGTGCCAGCAGTAGACTGAGCTCCTATAATTCACCCCTCCACTTT. Its translation is CASSRLSSYNSPLHF.

The chain combines TRBV7-8 with TRBJ1-2, with D possibly matching TRBD1 (6 bases). Trimming pared 3 bases from V and 3 bases from J, leaving 11 bases between. The CDR3 contains 14 residues. CDR1 SGHVS and CDR2 FQNEAQ come from the germline V gene. The CDR3 loop reads CASSFRDTYYGYTF. CDR3 bases: TGTGCCAGCAGCTTCCGGGACACCTACTATGGCTACACCTTC.